The 2 T cell receptor beta chains presented below share a single source sample, sequenced in a study of T cell responses to AZD1222 COVID-19 vaccine (dated by TCRdb to the early 2020s). Libraries came from the immunoSEQ multiplex PCR assay. This is the immuneACCESS table as TCRdb keeps it, with only in-frame sequences that have V and J called. A part of the clones is gone; compared with another copy, unresolved V genes explain less than half, and the rest is unexplained. The sample table shows around 150,000 clones, and 85% to 95% are seen once. The leading ten clones occupy about 6.7% of the sample. Per the publication, the time point label means: about 28 days (+/-7) after the second vaccine dose. Sample: peripheral blood, taken 28 days after the second AZD1222 dose. The receptors shown here come from an adult who received the AZD1222 COVID-19 vaccine.

The CDR3 sequence is CASSIAGGRWANVLTF. DNA of the CDR3: TGTGCCAGTTCTATAGCGGGGGGGCGGTGGGCCAACGTCCTGACTTTC. The chain links TRBV19 to TRBJ2-6, with 11 nucleotides matching TRBD2. V was clipped by 8 bases and J by 5 bases; unmatched bases: 8. Germline CDR1 and CDR2: LNHDA and SQIVND (reference sequence). CDR3 length equals 16 residues.

The rearrangement joins TRBV7-2 to TRBJ1-2; D not resolved. V lost 6 bases and J lost 0, with 14 bases in between. This CDR3 has 15 amino acids. Germline CDR1 reads SGHTA; CDR2 reads FQGNSA. Written as DNA, the CDR3 is TGTGCCAGCAGACTAGCGGGTCGGGCTAACTATGGCTACACCTTC. It specifies CASRLAGRANYGYTF.